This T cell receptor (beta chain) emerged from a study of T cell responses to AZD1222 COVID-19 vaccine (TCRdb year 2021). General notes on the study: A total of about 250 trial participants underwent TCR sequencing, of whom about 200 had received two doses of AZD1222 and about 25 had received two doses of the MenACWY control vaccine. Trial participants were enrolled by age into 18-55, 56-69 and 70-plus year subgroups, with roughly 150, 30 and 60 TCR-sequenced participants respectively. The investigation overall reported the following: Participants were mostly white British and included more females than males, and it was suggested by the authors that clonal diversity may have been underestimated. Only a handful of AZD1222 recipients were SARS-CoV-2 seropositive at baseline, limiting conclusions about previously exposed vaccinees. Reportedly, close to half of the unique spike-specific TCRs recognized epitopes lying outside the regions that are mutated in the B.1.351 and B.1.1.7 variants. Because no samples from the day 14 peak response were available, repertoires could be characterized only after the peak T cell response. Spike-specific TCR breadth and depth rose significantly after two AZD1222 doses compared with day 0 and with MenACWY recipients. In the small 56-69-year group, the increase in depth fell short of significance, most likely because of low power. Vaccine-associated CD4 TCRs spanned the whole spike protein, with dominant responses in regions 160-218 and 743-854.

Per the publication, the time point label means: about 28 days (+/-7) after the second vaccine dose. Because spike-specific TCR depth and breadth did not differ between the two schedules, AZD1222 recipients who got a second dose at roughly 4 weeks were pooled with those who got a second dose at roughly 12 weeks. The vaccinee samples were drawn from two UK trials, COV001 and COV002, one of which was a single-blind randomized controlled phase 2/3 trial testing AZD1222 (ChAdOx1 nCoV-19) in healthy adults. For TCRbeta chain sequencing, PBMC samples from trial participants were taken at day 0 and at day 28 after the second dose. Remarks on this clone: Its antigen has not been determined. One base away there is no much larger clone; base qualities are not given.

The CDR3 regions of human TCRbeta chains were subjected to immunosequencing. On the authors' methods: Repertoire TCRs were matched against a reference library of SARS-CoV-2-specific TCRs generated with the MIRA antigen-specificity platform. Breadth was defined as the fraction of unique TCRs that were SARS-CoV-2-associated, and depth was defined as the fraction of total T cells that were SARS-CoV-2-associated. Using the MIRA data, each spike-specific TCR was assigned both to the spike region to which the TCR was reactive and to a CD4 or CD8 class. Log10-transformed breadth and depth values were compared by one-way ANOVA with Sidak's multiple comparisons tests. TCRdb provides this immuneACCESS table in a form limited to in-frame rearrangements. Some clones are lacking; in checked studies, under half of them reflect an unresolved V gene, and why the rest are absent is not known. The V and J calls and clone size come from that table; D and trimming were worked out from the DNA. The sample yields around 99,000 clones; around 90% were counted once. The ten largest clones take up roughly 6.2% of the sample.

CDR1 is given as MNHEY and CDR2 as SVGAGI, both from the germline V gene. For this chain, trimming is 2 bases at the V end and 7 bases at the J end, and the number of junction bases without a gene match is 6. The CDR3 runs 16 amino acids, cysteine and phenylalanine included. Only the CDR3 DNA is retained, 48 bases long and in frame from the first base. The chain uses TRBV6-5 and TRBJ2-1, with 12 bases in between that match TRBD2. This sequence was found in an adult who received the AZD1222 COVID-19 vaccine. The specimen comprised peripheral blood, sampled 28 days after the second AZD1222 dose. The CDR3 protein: CASSYGLAGRGNEQFF. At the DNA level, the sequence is TGTGCCAGCAGTTACGGACTAGCGGGAAGGGGGAATGAGCAGTTCTTC.